This note documents a single TCR beta chain sequence. A sample-barcoded 5' primer and a J-beta primer mix were used in a second PCR of about 7 to 12 cycles. TCRdb fed the 5' RACE reads into MiXCR, producing one record per CDR3 protein. The data hold roughly 680,000 distinct CDR3 sequences, with 45% to 50% observed a single time. This specimen comes from a study of blood T cells in healthy people across ages. This receptor was obtained from a woman aged 60-75 years in good health. The specimen was blood.

Written as DNA, the CDR3 is TGTGCCAGCAGCCAAGTTCAGGGGGGAAGCTACGAGCAGTACTTC. It translates to CASSQVQGGSYEQYF. The rearrangement uses TRBV4-2 and TRBJ2-7; the D gene is possibly TRBD1 (7 bases). Germline assignment: CDR1 LGHNA and CDR2 YNFKEQ. This CDR3 has 15 amino acids. Trimming shortened V by 1 base and J by 3 bases, and 13 bases separated the two germline ends.